Presented here are 25 T cell receptor beta chains from one specimen sequenced in a study of CD8+CD57+ T cells in acquired aplastic anemia. Sequenced patients had shown CD8+CD57+ cell expansion by flow cytometry. The template for TCR beta VDJ and CDR3 sequence profiling was genomic DNA. TCRdb processed the reads anew with MiXCR; each CDR3 protein has one entry. Here the sample spans more than 200,000 distinct CDR3 sequences, almost 50% being singletons. The sample was sorted CD4+, CD8+, or CD8+CD57+ T cells (not recorded which) from PBMCs. The receptor set was obtained from a human donor with aplastic anemia.

This clonotype was counted many times. The J gene is TRBJ2-1, the V gene TRBV6-1, with 11 bases fitting TRBD2. V dropped 6 bases and J dropped 3; count of bases not matched to a gene: 4. The length of the CDR3 is 15 residues. CDR1 is MNHNS, CDR2 SASEGT, per germline. In nucleotides, the CDR3 is TGTGCCAGCAGCAAGACTAGCGGGGACTACAATGAGCAGTTCTTC. Its protein is CASSKTSGDYNEQFF.

This clonotype was detected ten times or more. The genes are TRBV29-1 and TRBJ2-1, with TRBD2 identical over 10 bases. The CDR3 runs 15 residues. V dropped 2 bases and J dropped 6; count of bases not matched to a gene: 7. Germline CDR1 is SQVTM and CDR2 is ANQGSEA. CDR3 region: CSVEPIKRGGNEQFF. The CDR3, as DNA: TGCAGCGTTGAACCCATAAAGCGGGGGGGCAATGAGCAGTTCTTC.

This clonotype was seen a few times. The chain carries TRBV2 and TRBJ1-6; weak D call: TRBD1 (6 bases). The CDR3 covers 20 residues. The V end was cut by 6 bases, the J end by 4 bases, with 28 bases between. CDR1 is SNHLY, CDR2 FYNNEI, per germline. This CDR3 is CASSLARGASTGTYNSPLHF. As DNA, the CDR3 is TGTGCCAGCAGCTTGGCCCGGGGGGCTAGCACCGGGACATATAATTCACCCCTCCACTTT.

The gene calls are TRBV20-1 and TRBJ1-2; 8 bases map to TRBD1. Per germline, CDR1 DFQATT and CDR2 SNEGSKA (reference sequence). The V and J ends lost 6 bases and 12 bases, in that order; junction bases with no gene match: 9. The CDR3 runs 11 residues. CDR3 sequence reads: CSAAQGAGNTF. The CDR3 DNA reads TGCAGTGCAGCGCAGGGGGCTGGAAACACCTTC.

This chain uses TRBV4-3 with TRBJ2-5, with TRBD2 as a possible D gene (6 bases). The CDR3 loop spans 17 amino acids. Germline-derived CDR1 and CDR2 are LGHNA and YSLEER. V was shortened by 0 bases and J by 5 bases, with 19 bases between the two germline ends. The CDR3 coding sequence is TGCGCCAGCAGCCAAGATTTAGGAGGGCCGGACGGGGAGACCCAGTACTTC. Its translation is CASSQDLGGPDGETQYF.

This clonotype showed up many times. The germline gene is not matched at one end of the junction; a read error may be the cause. This chain uses TRBV19 with TRBJ1-2; weak D call: TRBD1 (6 bases). The length of the CDR3 is 14 residues. Germline CDR1 is LNHDA and CDR2 is SQIVND (reference sequence). The CDR3 nucleotides read TGTGTCAGTAGTATTTCGGGGGCCAACTATGGCTACACCTTC. It translates to CVSSISGANYGYTF.

The chain couples TRBV3-1 to TRBJ1-2, with a possible D match to TRBD1 (5 bases). Germline CDR1 reads LGHDT; CDR2 reads YNNKEL (reference sequence). Deletions cut 4 bases from V and 10 bases from J, with 16 bases between. The CDR3 contains 13 residues. The CDR3 loop is CASSLRTSGAYTF. The CDR3 coding sequence is TGTGCCAGCAGCCTTAGGACTAGCGGGGCCTACACCTTC.

The rearrangement joins TRBV24-1 to TRBJ1-2; 7 bases match TRBD1. The germline gives CDR1 KGHDR, CDR2 SFDVKD. The CDR3 spans 15 residues. V shed 4 bases and J 3 bases; nucleotides not matched to a gene: 7. Here the CDR3 DNA reads TGTGCCACCAGTGACTCCGGGACAGCATACTATGGCTACACCTTC. This translates into CATSDSGTAYYGYTF.

This clonotype appeared many times. The chain links TRBV12-3 or TRBV12-4 to TRBJ2-1, with 8 bases that match TRBD1. The CDR3 consists of 14 residues. The J segment lost 2 bases and the V segment lost 7 bases, leaving 4 bases of the junction unmatched. CDR3 coding DNA: TGTGCCAGCAACGGACAGGGCGCCTACAATGAGCAGTTCTTC. This codes for CASNGQGAYNEQFF.

The table lists this clonotype with a few counts. A much larger clone lies a single base off, so this may be a read error. The gene calls are TRBV12-3 or TRBV12-4 and TRBJ2-3; 7 bases fit TRBD1. The CDR3 runs 14 residues. This CDR3 is CAGSAGGPTDTQYF. For the CDR3, the DNA is TGTGCCGGCAGTGCAGGGGGACCCACAGATACGCAGTATTTT.

V and J are TRBV12-3 or TRBV12-4 and TRBJ2-1; D may match TRBD1 or TRBD2 (5 bases each). The V and J ends lost 6 bases and 5 bases respectively, with 8 bases between them. This CDR3 spans 12 amino acids. The CDR3 DNA reads TGTGCCAGCAGGGGACCAGACAATGAGCAGTTCTTC. Amino acids: CASRGPDNEQFF.

This clonotype was counted a few times. A read error may explain this, as a much larger clone is one base away. The genes are TRBV19 and TRBJ1-5; possible D gene TRBD1, 5 bases. Per germline, CDR1 LNHDA and CDR2 SQIVND (reference sequence). There are 14 residues in the CDR3. Here the CDR3 DNA reads TGTGCCGGTAGACGAGGGGCCTACAATCAGCCCCAGCATTTT. As protein: CAGRRGAYNQPQHF.

The V and J genes are TRBV9 and TRBJ1-4; the D gene is possibly TRBD1 (5 bases). The germline V gene has CDR1 SGDLS and CDR2 YYNGEE. This CDR3 spans 14 amino acids. V shed 2 bases and J shed 9 bases, with 14 bases lying between them. CDR3 loop: CASSVGSGGKKLFF. The CDR3 DNA follows: TGTGCCAGCAGCGTGGGGAGCGGGGGGAAAAAACTGTTTTTT.

In DNA form, the CDR3 reads TGTGCCAGCGTCGCAGGGGGGAACCTTGCTGAAGCTTTCTTT. This translates into CASVAGGNLAEAFF. The V and J genes are TRBV6-6 and TRBJ1-1; 7 nucleotides match TRBD1. Trimming removed 8 bases from V and 6 bases from J; junction bases left unmatched: 12. The CDR3 length is 14 residues. The germline V gene encodes CDR1 MNHNY and CDR2 SVGAGI (reference sequence).

A note on this clonotype: Compared with germline, one end of the junction differs, possibly owing to a read error. The gene calls are TRBV4-1 and TRBJ1-1; maybe TRBD1 (5 bases). Germline V CDR1 and CDR2: MGHRA, YSYEKL. The CDR3 covers 14 residues. CDR3 DNA sequence: TGCGCCAGCAGTCTTCCTAACAGGAACACTGAAGCCTTCTTT. The encoded protein is CASSLPNRNTEAFF.

The V call is TRBV2, the J call TRBJ1-3; the match to TRBD1 covers 7 bases. The germline gives CDR1 SNHLY, CDR2 FYNNEI. V dropped 6 bases and J dropped 0; count of bases not matched to a gene: 5. The CDR3 runs 15 residues. The CDR3 nucleotides read TGTGCCAGCAGCGCTGGACAGGTCTCTGGAAACACCATATATTTT. It is translated as CASSAGQVSGNTIYF.

The rearrangement joins TRBV5-1 to TRBJ2-3, with 15 bases that match TRBD2. Germline V gene data show CDR1 as SGHRS and CDR2 as YFSETQ. There are 15 residues in the CDR3. V was clipped by 7 bases and J by 6 bases; unmatched bases: 6. This chain's CDR3 is CASFGLAGGWDTQYF. Here the CDR3 DNA reads TGCGCCAGCTTTGGACTAGCGGGGGGGTGGGATACGCAGTATTTT.

The table lists this clonotype with a count of one. This may be a read error, as it is one base from a much larger clone. The J gene is TRBJ2-5, the V gene TRBV6-5; D remains ambiguous. Trimming cost V 5 bases and J 4 bases, with 5 bases left between them. The CDR3 is 11 residues long. CDR1 is MNHEY and CDR2 is SVGAGI in the germline V gene. CDR3 sequence (DNA): TGTGCCAGCAGTAATCGAGAGACCCAGTACTTC. This codes for CASSNRETQYF.

The chain employs TRBV12-3 or TRBV12-4 and TRBJ2-7; 10 bases align to TRBD1. The trim removed 5 bases at V and 8 bases at J, leaving 6 bases unmatched. The CDR3 is 13 amino acids. CDR3 in DNA: TGTGCCAGCAGTCCCCTGGGACAGGGGAAGCAGTACTTC. Translated: CASSPLGQGKQYF.

This clonotype was counted once. An end of the junction differs from the germline gene, which may be a read error. The gene calls are TRBV7-9 and TRBJ2-3, with 11 positions matching TRBD2. This CDR3 comprises 16 residues. Per the germline V gene, CDR1 is SEHNR and CDR2 is FQNEAQ (reference sequence). CDR3 sequence reads: CGSSFTSGGYTDTQYF. CDR3 coding DNA: TGTGGCAGCAGCTTTACTAGCGGGGGATACACAGATACGCAGTATTTT.

J is TRBJ2-3 and V is TRBV7-3, with 11 bases fitting TRBD2. Germline V gene sequence: CDR1 SGHTA, CDR2 FQGTGA. This CDR3 spans 16 amino acids. J lost 4 bases, V lost 5 bases, and 8 bases had no gene match. This chain's CDR3 is CASSPLAGGEADTQYF. The CDR3 DNA reads TGTGCCAGCAGCCCCTTAGCGGGAGGGGAGGCAGATACGCAGTATTTT.

The CDR3 is CASSQASQADETQYF. The CDR3 coding sequence is TGCGCCAGCAGCCAAGCATCACAGGCGGACGAGACCCAGTACTTC. The chain combines TRBV4-1 with TRBJ2-5, with D possibly being TRBD1 (5 bases). V lost 1 base, J lost 5 bases, and 14 bases lay in between. CDR1 is MGHRA, CDR2 YSYEKL, per germline. CDR3 size: 15 residues.

The chain joins TRBV2 to TRBJ2-7; perhaps D is TRBD1 or TRBD2 (6 bases each). Gene TRBJ2-1 matches the end of the DNA better, so the J call may be wrong. Germline CDR1 SNHLY, CDR2 FYNNEI. This CDR3 is built from 15 residues. This CDR3 is CASNPPGGTYNEQFF. The CDR3 nucleotides read TGTGCCAGCAACCCCCCCGGGGGCACCTACAATGAGCAGTTCTTC.

The V call is TRBV19, the J call TRBJ2-5, with D maybe TRBD2 (6 bases). V was pared by 5 bases and J by 4 bases, with 17 bases between. This CDR3 region has 15 residues. Germline CDR1 LNHDA, CDR2 SQIVND (reference sequence). DNA for the CDR3: TGTGCCAGTAGTGGGGGGTCCAGGGCTGGAGAGACCCAGTACTTC. Its translation is CASSGGSRAGETQYF.

To note about this clonotype: This clone may be a read error of a much larger clone one base away. The rearrangement joins TRBV7-2 to TRBJ2-1, with D uncertain. Germline V gene data show CDR1 as SGHTA and CDR2 as FQGNSA. CDR3 length equals 11 residues. The CDR3 here is CASSSYNGQFF. The CDR3 DNA follows: TGTGCCAGCAGCTCCTACAATGGGCAGTTCTTC. The variable domain in full, with the rest retrieved from reference TRBV7-2 and TRBJ2-1, is GAGVSQSPSNKVTEKGKDVELRCDPISGHTALYWYRQSLGQGLEFLIYFQGNSAPDKSGLPSDRFSAERTGGSVSTLTIQRTQQEDSAVYLCASSSYNGQFFGPGTRLTVL.